The T cell receptor delta chain described here comes from a study of Vδ1+ human thymocytes. Study-wide results and limits: Unlike peripheral blood Vdelta1+ controls, thymic delta-chain sequences included roughly 18% Vdelta2 and few Vdelta3. Thymic TRG and TRD repertoires appeared highly polyclonal, with Gaussian CDR3 length distributions.

This clone has just a few counts. The target antigen is unknown. The germline V gene encodes CDR1 TSWWSYY and CDR2 QGS. The ends lost 6 bases at V and 2 bases at J; junction bases unmatched: 32. The CDR3 loop spans 24 amino acids. Extracted RNA was reverse transcribed into cDNA. CDR3 amplicons came from multiplex PCR with pooled V-gene forward and constant-region reverse primers. TCRdb reanalyzed the multiplex PCR reads using CATT. The table has under 80,000 delta-chain clones, about 35% seen once. The TCR comes from a boy in the first two years of life who had congenital heart surgery. The specimen was Vdelta1+ gamma-delta thymocytes from the thymus. The subset was: FACS-sorted CD3+ TCRalphabeta- TCRVdelta1+ TCRVdelta2- thymocytes. The rearrangement joins TRDV1 to TRDJ1; 11 bases are shared with TRDD3. The DNA of the CDR3 is TGTGCTCTTGGTCCTCCTTCCTGGGGTTACTGGGGGATATACAGGACCCCTAATACCGATAAACTCATCTTT. Amino acid sequence: CALGPPSWGYWGIYRTPNTDKLIF.